The clone carrying this T cell receptor beta chain was seen at least ten times. TCRdb processed the 5' RACE reads anew with MiXCR; each CDR3 protein has one entry. Found here are about 240,000 distinct CDR3 sequences, around 7.8% of them singletons; the top ten hold 6.8%. This CDR3 comprises 13 residues. CDR1 SGHTA and CDR2 FQGNSA come from the germline V gene. Deletions cut 5 bases from V and 2 bases from J, with 10 bases between. This specimen comes from a study of CD8 T cells in ankylosing spondylitis. The sample consisted of blood, either unsorted or a sorted T cell fraction (not recorded which). This clonotype originated in a male donor with ankylosing spondylitis or in good health (not recorded which). The rearrangement joins TRBV7-2 to TRBJ2-7; maybe TRBD2 (6 bases). CDR3 in amino acids: CASSKRATYEQYF. CDR3 DNA: TGTGCCAGCAGCAAGCGGGCTACCTACGAGCAGTACTTC.